Presented here are 23 T cell receptor beta chains from one specimen sequenced in a study of blood T cell repertoires in COVID-19. The method was immunoSEQ multiplex PCR; TCRdb's version includes in-frame clones alone and lacks a portion of them. The sample comprises more than 80,000 clones, about nine tenths of which are singletons, and approximately 1.5% rests with the top ten. The material sequenced was peripheral blood. The source is a human donor with active COVID-19. The donor label of this sample is uncertain.

The chain carries TRBV7-9 and TRBJ1-6; TRBD1 is a possible D gene (5 bases). Germline CDR1 and CDR2: SEHNR and FQNEAQ (reference sequence). V lost 5 bases and J lost 7, with 21 bases in between. The CDR3 contains 17 residues. DNA of the CDR3: TGTGCCAGCAGCCCTGTTAGTGGAGGGGTCAGGAATTCACCCCTCCACTTT. This encodes CASSPVSGGVRNSPLHF.

The chain joins TRBV7-2 to TRBJ1-5; TRBD1 is a possible D gene (6 bases). Germline V CDR1 and CDR2: SGHTA, FQGNSA. CDR3 size: 16 residues. V was clipped by 4 bases and J by 4 bases, with 17 bases between them. CDR3 sequence (DNA): TGTGCCAGCAGCTCGGGGGGGGCAGGTCGGAATCAGCCCCAGCATTTT. Residues: CASSSGGAGRNQPQHF.

The chain joins TRBV27 to TRBJ1-5, with 7 bases identical to TRBD1. The CDR3 spans 14 residues. Germline V gene lookup returns CDR1 MNHEY and CDR2 SMNVEV (reference sequence). The V and J ends lost 6 bases and 4 bases, in that order; junction bases with no gene match: 6. CDR3 amino acids: CASRQQGTNQPQHF. The CDR3 DNA reads TGTGCCAGCAGACAACAGGGGACTAATCAGCCCCAGCATTTT.

The gene calls are TRBV9 and TRBJ1-1; TRBD1 might be the D (6 bases). The V end lost 0 bases, the J end lost 1 base, and 10 bases lay between the germline ends. The CDR3 consists of 15 residues. The germline gives CDR1 SGDLS, CDR2 YYNGEE. The CDR3 loop is CASSVVGGANTEAFF. The CDR3 DNA reads TGTGCCAGCAGCGTAGTCGGGGGGGCGAACACTGAAGCTTTCTTT.

V is TRBV29-1 and J is TRBJ2-7; 10 bases are a match to TRBD1. The CDR3 is 13 residues long. The germline CDR1 and CDR2 sequences are SQVTM and ANQGSEA. The V segment lost 7 bases and the J segment 1 base; nucleotides outside the gene matches: 4. The CDR3 spells CSAEGQGSYEQYF. The CDR3 DNA reads TGCAGCGCTGAGGGACAGGGGTCCTACGAGCAGTACTTC.

The table lists this clone with a few counts. In DNA, the CDR3 is TGTGCCAGCAGCTTGGTCGGGCGGGGTACTTTGGATTCACCCCTCCACTTT. This encodes CASSLVGRGTLDSPLHF. The gene calls are TRBV5-5 and TRBJ1-6; D unclear. This CDR3 contains 17 residues. V lost 0 bases and J lost 8, with 18 bases in between. Germline assignment: CDR1 SGHKS and CDR2 YYEKEE (reference sequence).

The chain has TRBV29-1 and TRBJ2-3, with TRBD1 matching over 11 bases. The CDR3 spans 15 residues. Unmatched junction bases numbered 10, after V lost 7 bases and J lost 4 bases. CDR1 and CDR2 (germline): SQVTM, ANQGSEA. CDR3 nucleotides: TGCAGCGGATCTGGGACAGGGGGAAATGCAGATACGCAGTATTTT. Its translation is CSGSGTGGNADTQYF.

The chain links TRBV28 to TRBJ1-1; 7 bases align to TRBD1. CDR3 length: 16 amino acids. Germline V CDR1 and CDR2: MDHEN, SYDVKM. After removal of 5 bases from V and 4 bases from J, the junction contained 13 bases not matched to a gene. CDR3 in DNA: TGTGCCAGCAGTGGGGCCGGAGGGGGCTGGAGCACTGAAGCTTTCTTT. This codes for CASSGAGGGWSTEAFF.

This chain joins TRBV11-3 and TRBJ2-1; 7 bases align to TRBD1. The V segment lost 5 bases and the J segment 4 bases; nucleotides outside the gene matches: 11. The germline gives CDR1 SGHNT, CDR2 YENEEA. The CDR3 spans 16 residues. The CDR3 sequence: CASSARQGRGYNEQFF. The CDR3 nucleotides read TGTGCCAGCAGCGCTAGACAGGGTAGGGGGTACAATGAGCAGTTCTTC.

V and J are TRBV24-1 and TRBJ2-2, with TRBD2 identical over 9 bases. J lost 2 bases, V lost 9 bases, and 3 bases had no gene match. Germline V gene lookup returns CDR1 KGHDR and CDR2 SFDVKD. This CDR3 spans 14 amino acids. CDR3 region: CATQLAGNTGELFF. CDR3 bases: TGTGCCACCCAACTAGCGGGCAACACCGGGGAGCTGTTTTTT.

The chain links TRBV19 to TRBJ1-1; D remains unclear. Trimming removed 5 bases at V and 1 base at J, with 5 bases between. This CDR3 spans 12 amino acids. CDR1 is LNHDA, CDR2 SQIVND, per germline (reference sequence). DNA for the CDR3: TGTGCCAGTAGTTTCAGGAACACTGAAGCTTTCTTT. It specifies CASSFRNTEAFF.

CDR3 sequence: CASSTTGTGSGEQYF. In nucleotides, the CDR3 is TGTGCCAGCAGTACAACCGGGACAGGGTCTGGCGAGCAGTACTTC. The V call is TRBV28, the J call TRBJ2-7; 9 nucleotides line up with TRBD1. This CDR3 has 15 residues. The junction had 11 bases not matched to a gene; V was cut back by 5 bases and J by 6 bases. Germline V lookup: CDR1 MDHEN, CDR2 SYDVKM.

The rearrangement uses TRBV19 and TRBJ1-1; D not certain. The germline V gene encodes CDR1 LNHDA and CDR2 SQIVND (reference sequence). Trimming shortened V by 1 base and J by 6 bases, and 15 bases separated the two germline ends. The length of the CDR3 is 15 residues. The CDR3 protein is CASSIVAEHNAEAFF. CDR3 DNA sequence: TGTGCCAGTAGTATAGTCGCAGAACACAACGCTGAAGCTTTCTTT.

This chain links TRBV11-2 with TRBJ2-1; D gene ambiguous. The CDR3 runs 19 residues. V dropped 2 bases and J dropped 6 bases, with 26 bases sitting between them. CDR1 and CDR2 from the germline V gene are SGHAT and FQNNGV. CDR3 sequence (DNA): TGTGCCAGCAGCTTAAGTGGCCCCGGAGTCCCAATTTTCGTCAATGAGCAGTTCTTC. This translates into CASSLSGPGVPIFVNEQFF. Looking up the rest from reference TRBV11-2 and TRBJ2-1 gives the full variable domain: EAGVAQSPRYKIIEKRQSVAFWCNPISGHATLYWYQQILGQGPKLLIQFQNNGVVDDSQLPKDRFSAERLKGVDSTLKIQPAKLEDSAVYLCASSLSGPGVPIFVNEQFFGPGTRLTVL.

This chain links TRBV9 with TRBJ2-5; a possible D gene is TRBD2 (5 bases). This CDR3 is 13 amino acids long. Trimming took off 5 bases at V and 4 bases at J, with 12 bases between the two ends. Germline V gives CDR1 SGDLS, CDR2 YYNGEE. The CDR3 is CASSLEGRETQYF. The DNA of the CDR3 is TGTGCCAGCAGTTTGGAAGGGAGAGAGACCCAGTACTTC.

The rearrangement joins TRBV11-3 to TRBJ2-1; 9 bases are shared with TRBD1. With 6 bases clipped from V and 8 bases from J, the junction kept 8 bases outside the gene matches. CDR3 length: 14 amino acids. Germline assignment: CDR1 SGHNT and CDR2 YENEEA. Here the CDR3 reads CASRLGQGRDEQFF. CDR3 nucleotides: TGTGCCAGCAGACTGGGACAGGGTCGGGATGAGCAGTTCTTC.

The chain has TRBV4-1 and TRBJ2-1, with 9 nucleotides matching TRBD2. Germline-derived CDR1 and CDR2 are MGHRA and YSYEKL. Germline trimming cut 4 bases from V and 0 bases from J; bases unmatched to any gene: 7. This CDR3 contains 17 residues. CDR3 residues: CASSRVSGGNSYNEQFF. CDR3 nucleotides: TGCGCCAGCAGCCGTGTTAGCGGGGGTAACTCCTACAATGAGCAGTTCTTC.

The chain employs TRBV2 and TRBJ1-2; weak D call: TRBD1 (5 bases). The CDR3 runs 15 residues. V was pared by 8 bases and J by 0 bases, with 16 bases between. Germline lookup yields CDR1 SNHLY and CDR2 FYNNEI. DNA of the CDR3: TGTGCCAGCCGTCGGGAGGGGCAAGCTAACTATGGCTACACCTTC. The encoded protein is CASRREGQANYGYTF.

The chain has TRBV4-1 and TRBJ2-7; D remains ambiguous. V was pared by 3 bases and J by 9 bases, with 12 bases between. Germline CDR1 is MGHRA and CDR2 is YSYEKL. The CDR3 is 12 amino acids. CDR3 amino acids: CASSQGSLGQYF. CDR3 bases: TGCGCCAGCAGCCAGGGCTCCCTGGGGCAGTACTTC.

The chain couples TRBV6-2 or TRBV6-3 to TRBJ2-5; the D is unclear. Per the germline V gene, CDR1 is MNHEY and CDR2 is SVGEGT. This CDR3 is 14 amino acids long. V shed 0 bases and J shed 1 base, with 6 bases lying between them. The CDR3 spells CASSYSNGQETQYF. In DNA, the CDR3 is TGTGCCAGCAGTTACTCGAACGGCCAAGAGACCCAGTACTTC.

This clone was picked up a small number of times. The chain employs TRBV6-2 or TRBV6-3 and TRBJ2-7; 10 positions match TRBD1. The CDR3 is made up of 15 amino acids. V lost 5 bases to trimming and J lost 7 bases; unmatched junction nucleotides: 11. From germline, CDR1 is MNHEY and CDR2 SVGEGT. DNA for the CDR3: TGTGCCAGCAGTCGACCGGGGACAGGGGCTTTGGAGCAGTACTTC. This sequence encodes CASSRPGTGALEQYF.

The rearrangement links TRBV5-8 to TRBJ2-4; 9 nucleotides match TRBD1. J lost 3 bases, V lost 4 bases, and 11 bases had no gene match. The CDR3 runs 17 residues. Germline V lookup: CDR1 SGHTS, CDR2 YDEGEE. CDR3 nucleotide sequence: TGTGCCAGCAGCCGAGGACAGGGGAACCTTAACAAAAACATTCAGTACTTC. Translating gives CASSRGQGNLNKNIQYF.

The chain combines TRBV6-5 with TRBJ2-2; the match to TRBD1 covers 9 bases. The CDR3 sequence is 15 residues long. Unmatched junction bases numbered 5, after V lost 6 bases and J lost 3 bases. Looked up from germline, CDR1 is MNHEY and CDR2 is SVGAGI. The CDR3 bases are TGTGCCAGCAGGGAGGACAGGGGATACACCGGGGAGCTGTTTTTT. Translating gives CASREDRGYTGELFF.